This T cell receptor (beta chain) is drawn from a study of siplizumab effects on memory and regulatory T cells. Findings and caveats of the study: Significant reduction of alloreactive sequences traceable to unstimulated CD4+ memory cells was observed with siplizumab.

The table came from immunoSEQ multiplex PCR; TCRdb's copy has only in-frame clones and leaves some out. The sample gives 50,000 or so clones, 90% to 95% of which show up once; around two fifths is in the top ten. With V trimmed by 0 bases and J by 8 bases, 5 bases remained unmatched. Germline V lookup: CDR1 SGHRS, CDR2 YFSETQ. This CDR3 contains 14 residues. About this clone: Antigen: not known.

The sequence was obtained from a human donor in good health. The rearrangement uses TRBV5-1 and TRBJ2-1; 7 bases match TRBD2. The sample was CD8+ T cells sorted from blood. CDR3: CASSLVGGRDEQFF. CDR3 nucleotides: TGCGCCAGCAGCTTGGTGGGAGGGCGTGATGAGCAGTTCTTC. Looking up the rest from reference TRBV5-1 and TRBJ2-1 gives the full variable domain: KAGVTQTPRYLIKTRGQQVTLSCSPISGHRSVSWYQQTPGQGLQFLFEYFSETQRNKGNFPGRFSGRQFSNSRSEMNVSTLELGDSALYLCASSLVGGRDEQFFGPGTRLTVL.